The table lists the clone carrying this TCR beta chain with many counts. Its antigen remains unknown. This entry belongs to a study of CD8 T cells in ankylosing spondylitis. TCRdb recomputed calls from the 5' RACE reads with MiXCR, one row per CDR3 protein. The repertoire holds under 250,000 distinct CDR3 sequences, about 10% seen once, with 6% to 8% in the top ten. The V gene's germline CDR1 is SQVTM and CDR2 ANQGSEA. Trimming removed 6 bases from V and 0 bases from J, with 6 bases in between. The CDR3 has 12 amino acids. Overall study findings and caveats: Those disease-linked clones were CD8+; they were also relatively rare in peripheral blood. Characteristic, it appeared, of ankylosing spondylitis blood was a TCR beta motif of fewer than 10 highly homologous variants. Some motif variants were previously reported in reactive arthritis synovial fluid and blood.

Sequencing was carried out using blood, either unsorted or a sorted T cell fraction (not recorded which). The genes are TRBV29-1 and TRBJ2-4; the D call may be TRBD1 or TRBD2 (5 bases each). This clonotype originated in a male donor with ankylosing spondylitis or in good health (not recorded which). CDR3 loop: CSVGTAKNIQYF. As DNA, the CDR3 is TGCAGCGTCGGGACAGCCAAAAACATTCAGTACTTC.